The clone carrying this TCR beta chain was found many times. Its antigen is not identified. This record comes from a study of response to subunit inactivated influenza vaccine. This CDR3 spans 16 amino acids. Per germline, CDR1 LGHNA and CDR2 YNFKEQ. V lost 0 bases and J 5 bases, leaving 14 bases between the germline ends. Study-level findings and limits: Authors suggested that a seasonal influenza vaccination recruits few new T cells each time.

Each CDR3 protein is one row after TCRdb ran MiXCR on the RT-PCR reads. Among 540,000 or so distinct CDR3 sequences, 10% to 15% were seen once, and the ten largest hold around 14%. The genes are TRBV4-2 and TRBJ2-1, with D unresolved. Source: PBMCs from blood, taken more than 35 days after vaccination. The TCR originated in a man aged 45 to 65 who received an inactivated influenza vaccine. CDR3 sequence: CASSQDKWGSHNEQFF. For the CDR3, the DNA is TGTGCCAGCAGCCAAGATAAATGGGGAAGCCACAATGAGCAGTTCTTC.